The 9 T cell receptor beta chains reported below all come from one sample, sequenced in a study of molecular identifiers for immune sequencing clone quantification. One entry per CDR3 protein results from TCRdb running MiXCR on the PCR reads. The sample records fewer than 45,000 distinct CDR3 sequences, about a fifth being singletons. Material: naive CD8+ T cells from blood, with Jurkat cell RNA spiked in. The subset: FACS-sorted CD8+CD4-CCR7+CD45RA+ naive T cells. The receptors derive from a human donor in good health. Some libraries in this study had Jurkat cell RNA spiked in.

On this clonotype itself: A single base separates this from a much larger clone, so it may be a read error. The rearrangement joins TRBV4-3 to TRBJ1-1; no definite D call. This CDR3 contains 15 residues. Germline CDR1 LGHNA, CDR2 YSLEER. The CDR3 here is CAGSQDIPMNTEAFF. The CDR3 nucleotides read TGCGCCGGCAGCCAAGATATCCCCATGAACACTGAAGCTTTCTTT.

This clonotype has a count of ten or more. This sequence joins TRBV7-6 and TRBJ2-3, with TRBD1 identical over 8 bases. The ends lost 3 bases at V and 5 bases at J; junction bases unmatched: 7. Germline V gene lookup returns CDR1 SGHVS and CDR2 FNYEAQ. The CDR3 has 15 amino acids. This CDR3 reads CASSFPTGGEDTQYF. Written as DNA, the CDR3 is TGTGCCAGCAGCTTTCCCACAGGGGGTGAAGATACGCAGTATTTT. The complete variable domain, with remaining parts taken from reference TRBV7-6 and TRBJ2-3, reads GAGVSQSPRYKVTKRGQDVALRCDPISGHVSLYWYRQALGQGPEFLTYFNYEAQQDKSGLPNDRFSAERPEGSISTLTIQRTEQRDSAMYRCASSFPTGGEDTQYFGPGTRLTVL.

This clonotype has at least ten counts. The chain employs TRBV19 and TRBJ2-2; either TRBD1 or TRBD2 may supply D (5 bases each). V lost 7 bases and J 1 base, leaving 13 bases between the germline ends. The CDR3 is 15 amino acids. The germline V gene has CDR1 LNHDA and CDR2 SQIVND (reference sequence). The CDR3 sequence: CASTLSGQNTGELFF. The CDR3 DNA follows: TGTGCCAGTACCCTCTCGGGGCAGAACACCGGGGAGCTGTTTTTT.

This clonotype was counted ten times or more. The J gene is TRBJ2-7, the V gene TRBV14; D is unresolved. This CDR3 region has 12 residues. V was trimmed by 2 bases and J by 5 bases, leaving 7 bases between them. Germline assignment: CDR1 SGHDN and CDR2 FVKESK. CDR3 DNA: TGTGCCAGCAGCCAATTACCCGACGAGCAGTACTTC. Its protein product is CASSQLPDEQYF.

By share, this clonotype ranks as medium-sized. V gene TRBV7-9 combines with J gene TRBJ2-3; D is uncertain. Germline values: CDR1 SEHNR, CDR2 FQNEAQ (reference sequence). V gave up 1 base and J gave up 2 bases, with 4 bases separating them. This CDR3 spans 13 amino acids. For the CDR3, the DNA is TGTGCCAGCAGCTTAGAAAACACAGATACGCAGTATTTT. Its translation is CASSLENTDTQYF.

Ten or more counts support this clonotype. In nucleotides, the CDR3 is TGTGCCAGCAGCAGCAGGAGACAAGAGACCCAGTACTTC. Translating gives CASSSRRQETQYF. The chain joins TRBV7-9 to TRBJ2-5; no definite D call. CDR1 is SEHNR and CDR2 is FQNEAQ in the germline V gene (reference sequence). The CDR3 loop spans 13 amino acids. The V and J ends lost 5 bases and 2 bases respectively, with 9 bases between them.

Points on this clonotype: A much larger clone sits a single nucleotide away, making a read error possible. The gene calls are TRBV2 and TRBJ2-3; D is unclear. The CDR3 totals 13 residues. Germline CDR1 is SNHLY and CDR2 is FYNNEI. In DNA form, the CDR3 reads TGTGCCAGATCGGACCTAAGCACAGATACGCGGTATTTT. This codes for CARSDLSTDTRYF.

With regard to this clonotype: A single base separates this from a much larger clone, so it may be a read error. This rearrangement joins TRBV28 to TRBJ2-1; 8 bases map to TRBD2. Germline assignment: CDR1 MDHEN and CDR2 SYDVKM. The CDR3 has 16 amino acids. The ends lost 6 bases at V and 6 bases at J; junction bases unmatched: 13. The CDR3 loop reads CASSLAPAGAPNEQFF. The CDR3 coding sequence is TGTGCCAGCAGCCTAGCCCCAGCGGGAGCTCCCAATGAGCAGTTCTTC. The whole variable domain, filled in from reference TRBV28 and TRBJ2-1, reads DVKVTQSSRYLVKRTGEKVFLECVQDMDHENMFWYRQDPGLGLRLIYFSYDVKMKEKGDIPEGYSVSREKKERFSLILESASTNQTSMYLCASSLAPAGAPNEQFFGPGTRLTVL.

This clonotype was seen many times. This chain links TRBV6-6 with TRBJ1-4; D gene unclear. The ends were cut back, 5 bases at V and 5 bases at J, with 6 bases in the middle. The CDR3 is 12 residues long. From germline, CDR1 is MNHNY and CDR2 SVGAGI (reference sequence). The chain's CDR3 is CASSRKNEKLFF. DNA for the CDR3: TGTGCCAGCAGTAGGAAAAATGAAAAACTGTTTTTT.